A selection of T cell receptor beta chains follows, all from one sample in a study of blood T cell repertoires in COVID-19. Some clones are missing from TCRdb's copy, which holds only in-frame ones; the method was immunoSEQ multiplex PCR. The sample consists of fewer than 35,000 clones, roughly 85% of them appearing once. Sequencing was performed on peripheral blood. These receptors were obtained from a man in his sixties with active COVID-19. The CDR3 runs from the conserved cysteine through the conserved F or W. A D gene is named only where the DNA matches it firmly. Size is omitted from some rows. Given values are once, few, many or a class for expanded clones.

d_gene,j_gene,v_gene,abundance,CDR3aa,CDR3nt
TRBD2,TRBJ2-5,TRBV2,once,CASTRLAGGRETQYF,TGTGCCAGCACCCGACTAGCGGGAGGGCGAGAGACCCAGTACTTC
NA,TRBJ1-3,TRBV7-8,few,CASSSKAYTGNTIYF,TGTGCCAGCAGCTCAAAAGCCTATACTGGAAACACCATATATTTT
NA,TRBJ2-7,TRBV27,NA,CASSLAKSSYEQYF,TGTGCCAGCAGTTTAGCCAAGTCGAGTTACGAGCAGTACTTC
NA,TRBJ2-1,TRBV14,NA,CASSQDSYNEQFF,TGTGCCAGCTCCCAGGATTCCTACAATGAGCAGTTCTTC
NA,TRBJ1-5,TRBV19,NA,CAISQGNGNQPQHF,TGTGCCATTTCCCAGGGGAACGGCAATCAGCCCCAGCATTTT
TRBD1,TRBJ2-2,TRBV5-4,NA,CASSPGQGGAGELFF,TGTGCCAGCAGCCCGGGACAGGGGGGGGCCGGGGAGCTGTTTTTT
TRBD2,TRBJ2-5,TRBV12-5,NA,CASGFGGRTETQYF,TGTGCTAGTGGTTTTGGCGGGAGGACAGAGACCCAGTACTTC
NA,TRBJ2-1,TRBV4-2,NA,CASSQEWEYAYNEQFF,TGTGCCAGCAGCCAAGAATGGGAGTACGCCTACAATGAGCAGTTCTTC
NA,TRBJ1-5,TRBV29-1,NA,CSVARGSGNQPQHF,TGCAGCGTTGCGCGGGGGTCGGGCAATCAGCCCCAGCATTTT
TRBD1,TRBJ2-7,TRBV6-1,few,CASSEGLLGTAPYEQYF,TGTGCCAGCAGTGAAGGACTGCTTGGGACAGCCCCCTACGAGCAGTACTTC
TRBD2,TRBJ2-2,TRBV4-1,NA,CASSLAGVLGELFF,TGCGCCAGCAGCCTAGCGGGAGTTTTAGGGGAGCTGTTTTTT
TRBD1,TRBJ2-7,TRBV28,NA,CASSSPGQSYEQYF,TGTGCCAGCAGTTCACCGGGACAGTCCTACGAGCAGTACTTC
TRBD1,TRBJ2-7,TRBV28,NA,CASTGTGRGGPEQYF,TGTGCCAGCACCGGGACAGGGAGGGGGGGTCCCGAGCAGTACTTC
NA,TRBJ1-4,TRBV5-5,once,CASSLGTIEKLFF,TGTGCCAGCAGCTTGGGGACAATTGAAAAACTGTTTTTT
TRBD1,TRBJ1-5,TRBV24-1,NA,CATQGADRGIRNQPQHF,TGTGCCACCCAGGGTGCGGACAGGGGTATCCGAAATCAGCCCCAGCATTTT
NA,TRBJ2-7,TRBV10-1,NA,CASSEFRGGLNYEQYF,TGCGCCAGCAGTGAGTTTCGAGGAGGCCTTAACTACGAGCAGTACTTC
TRBD1,TRBJ1-1,TRBV6-4,NA,CASSETGSTTEAFF,TGTGCCAGCAGTGAGACAGGGAGTACCACTGAAGCTTTCTTT
TRBD2,TRBJ2-5,TRBV28,NA,CANSGRAGSKTQYF,TGTGCCAATAGCGGGAGGGCCGGCTCGAAGACCCAGTACTTC
NA,TRBJ2-3,TRBV6-5,NA,CASSPGTLTDTQYF,TGTGCCAGCAGCCCCGGGACTCTGACAGATACGCAGTATTTT
NA,TRBJ2-5,TRBV6-1,NA,CASSEALSGGQETQYF,TGTGCCAGCAGTGAAGCTCTTTCCGGGGGTCAAGAGACCCAGTACTTC
NA,TRBJ2-3,TRBV5-1,NA,CASSPLEVFTQYF,TGCGCCAGCAGCCCGCTGGAGGTCTTTACGCAGTATTTT
TRBD2,TRBJ2-3,TRBV27,NA,CASSLKRTSIDTQYF,TGTGCCAGCAGTTTAAAGAGGACTAGCATAGATACGCAGTATTTT
TRBD2,TRBJ2-1,TRBV29-1,NA,CSVSRTRDNEQFF,TGCAGCGTTAGTCGGACTAGAGACAATGAGCAGTTCTTC
TRBD2,TRBJ2-3,TRBV9,NA,CASSVLEGGPSDTQYF,TGTGCCAGCAGCGTATTGGAGGGAGGGCCTTCAGATACGCAGTATTTT
NA,TRBJ2-3,TRBV7-6,NA,CASSRGTPPADTQYF,TGTGCCAGCAGCCGCGGGACTCCGCCAGCAGATACGCAGTATTTT
TRBD2,TRBJ2-7,TRBV14,once,CASSHSSGSYEQYF,TGTGCCAGCAGCCACTCTAGCGGTTCCTACGAGCAGTACTTC
NA,TRBJ1-2,TRBV14,NA,CASSQVTAYGYTF,TGTGCCAGCAGCCAAGTGACAGCGTATGGCTACACCTTC
NA,TRBJ1-5,TRBV11-2,NA,CASSLGRSQPQHF,TGTGCCAGCAGCTTAGGCCGGAGCCAGCCCCAGCATTTT
TRBD1,TRBJ2-5,TRBV10-3,few,CAISEGQEQETQYF,TGTGCCATCAGTGAGGGACAGGAACAAGAGACCCAGTACTTC
TRBD2,TRBJ2-3,TRBV25-1,NA,CASRRGLAGSTDTQYF,TGTGCCAGCAGGCGCGGACTAGCGGGAAGCACAGATACGCAGTATTTT
NA,TRBJ2-1,TRBV27,NA,CASSRLADSYNEQFF,TGTGCCAGCAGTCGATTAGCGGACTCCTACAATGAGCAGTTCTTC
NA,TRBJ1-2,TRBV29-1,NA,CSVEPGGTLNYGYTF,TGCAGCGTTGAACCGGGAGGCACACTGAACTATGGCTACACCTTC
NA,TRBJ2-3,TRBV12-3/TRBV12-4,NA,CASTPLNTQYF,TGTGCCAGCACCCCTTTAAATACGCAGTATTTT
NA,TRBJ1-5,TRBV6-1,NA,CASSEALAGQPQHF,TGTGCCAGCAGTGAAGCCCTAGCAGGACAGCCCCAGCATTTT
NA,TRBJ2-1,TRBV12-5,NA,CASGLAPNSNEQFF,TGTGCTAGTGGTTTGGCACCCAACTCGAATGAGCAGTTCTTC
NA,TRBJ2-7,TRBV7-3,few,CASRPSGARKEQYF,TGTGCCAGCAGGCCGTCGGGAGCCCGAAAGGAGCAGTACTTC
TRBD2,TRBJ2-3,TRBV5-4,NA,CASRLAGGQWDTQYF,TGTGCCAGCAGACTAGCGGGGGGACAGTGGGATACGCAGTATTTT
NA,TRBJ2-1,TRBV19,NA,CASSIVDSRSDNEQFF,TGTGCCAGTAGTATAGTCGACAGTAGATCGGACAATGAGCAGTTCTTC
TRBD1,TRBJ2-3,TRBV11-2,NA,CASSRGQGFTDTQYF,TGTGCCAGCAGCCGTGGACAGGGATTCACAGATACGCAGTATTTT
TRBD1,TRBJ1-1,TRBV11-2,NA,CASSSTGVGPGAFF,TGTGCCAGCAGCTCGACAGGGGTAGGACCAGGAGCTTTCTTT